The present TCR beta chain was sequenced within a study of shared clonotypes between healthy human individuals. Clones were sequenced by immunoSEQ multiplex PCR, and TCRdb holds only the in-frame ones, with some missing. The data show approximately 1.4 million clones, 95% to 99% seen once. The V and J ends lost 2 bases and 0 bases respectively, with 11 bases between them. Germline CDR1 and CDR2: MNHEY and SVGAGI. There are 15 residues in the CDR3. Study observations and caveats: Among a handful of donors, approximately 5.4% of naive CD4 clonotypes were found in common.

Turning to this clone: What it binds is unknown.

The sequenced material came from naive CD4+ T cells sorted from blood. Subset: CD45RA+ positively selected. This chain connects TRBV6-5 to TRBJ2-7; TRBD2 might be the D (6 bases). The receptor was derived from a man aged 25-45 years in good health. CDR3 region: CASSYGTLTSYEQYF. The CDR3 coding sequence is TGTGCCAGCAGTTACGGGACTTTGACCTCCTACGAGCAGTACTTC.